The next 32 T cell receptor beta chains were all read from a single sample in a study of T cell responses to AZD1222 COVID-19 vaccine. Produced via immunoSEQ multiplex PCR; TCRdb's table is partial and in-frame only. The repertoire holds roughly 150,000 clones, with around 91% as singletons. Sequencing was performed on peripheral blood, taken on day 0 of AZD1222 vaccination. Source of these receptors: an adult in good health.

The V call is TRBV28, the J call TRBJ2-1; 8 bases fit TRBD2. CDR1 and CDR2 (germline): MDHEN, SYDVKM. CDR3 length: 15 amino acids. V gave up 3 bases and J gave up 2 bases; unmatched junction bases: 3. CDR3 sequence: CASSFVGRAYNEQFF. In nucleotides, the CDR3 is TGTGCCAGCAGTTTCGTCGGGAGGGCCTACAATGAGCAGTTCTTC. Filled out from reference TRBV28 and TRBJ2-1, the complete variable domain reads DVKVTQSSRYLVKRTGEKVFLECVQDMDHENMFWYRQDPGLGLRLIYFSYDVKMKEKGDIPEGYSVSREKKERFSLILESASTNQTSMYLCASSFVGRAYNEQFFGPGTRLTVL.

V is TRBV3-1 (or the pseudogene TRBV3-2) and J is TRBJ1-5, with D unclear. CDR1 and CDR2 (germline): LGHDT, YNNKEL (reference sequence). V gave up 6 bases and J gave up 4 bases, with 10 bases separating them. The CDR3 is 13 amino acids. The CDR3 DNA follows: TGTGCCAGCAGTTGGGGAGAGAATCAGCCCCAGCATTTT. Translated, it gives CASSWGENQPQHF.

The chain links TRBV11-3 to TRBJ2-2; 12 positions agree with TRBD2. This CDR3 spans 17 amino acids. V lost 5 bases, J lost 0 bases, and 4 bases stayed unmatched. Germline-derived CDR1 and CDR2 are SGHNT and YENEEA. Written as DNA, the CDR3 is TGTGCCAGCAGCCCGGGACTAGCGGGTACGAACACCGGGGAGCTGTTTTTT. Its protein product is CASSPGLAGTNTGELFF.

The chain is built from TRBV25-1 and TRBJ2-1; TRBD1 might be the D (6 bases). Germline CDR1 and CDR2: MGHDK and SYGVNS. Between the trimmed V and J ends, which lost 4 bases and 4 bases, there was a span of 11 bases. The CDR3 is 14 residues long. The CDR3 spells CASSARQAYNEQFF. In nucleotides, the CDR3 is TGTGCCAGCAGTGCCCGACAGGCGTACAATGAGCAGTTCTTC.

The chain joins TRBV5-1 to TRBJ2-2; TRBD1 might be the D (6 bases). Trimming removed 1 base from V and 4 bases from J, with 8 bases in between. This CDR3 has 14 amino acids. Germline CDR1 reads SGHRS; CDR2 reads YFSETQ. The CDR3, as DNA: TGCGCCAGCAGCTTGCCAGGGGTCACCGGGGAGCTGTTTTTT. Amino acids: CASSLPGVTGELFF.

V gene TRBV5-6 combines with J gene TRBJ1-1; D not certain. V dropped 4 bases and J dropped 1 base, with 11 bases sitting between them. The CDR3 length is 14 residues. Looked up from germline, CDR1 is SGHDT and CDR2 is YYEEEE. The CDR3 DNA is TGTGCCAGCAGCCCGGAGGGTTGGAACACTGAAGCTTTCTTT. Its translation: CASSPEGWNTEAFF.

CDR3 sequence reads: CASSYSLPEMRNTQYF. The CDR3 DNA reads as TGTGCCAGCAGTTACTCTCTTCCTGAGATGAGAAATACGCAGTATTTT. The rearrangement joins TRBV6-5 to TRBJ2-3; D call uncertain. The CDR3 is 16 residues long. Trimming took 0 bases from V and 7 from J, leaving 17 bases between them. The V gene's germline CDR1 is MNHEY and CDR2 SVGAGI.

This chain uses TRBV9 with TRBJ2-7; D is undetermined. This CDR3 region has 14 residues. Trimming stripped 0 bases from V and 2 bases from J, with 9 bases between. Germline CDR1 reads SGDLS; CDR2 reads YYNGEE. The CDR3 coding sequence is TGTGCCAGCAGCGTAGATAAGGGCCCCTACGAGCAGTACTTC. As protein: CASSVDKGPYEQYF.

The rearrangement uses TRBV15 and TRBJ2-7; 7 nucleotides agree with TRBD1. Germline V gene lookup returns CDR1 LNHNV and CDR2 YYDKDF (reference sequence). V lost 5 bases to trimming and J lost 2 bases; unmatched junction nucleotides: 9. The CDR3 extends over 15 amino acids. The CDR3: CATSPHRDSPYEQYF. The CDR3 region has the DNA TGTGCCACCAGCCCCCACCGGGACAGTCCCTACGAGCAGTACTTC.

The rearrangement uses TRBV27 and TRBJ2-7; a possible D gene is TRBD2 (5 bases). Germline lookup yields CDR1 MNHEY and CDR2 SMNVEV (reference sequence). V was pared by 6 bases and J by 6 bases, with 15 bases between. CDR3 size: 13 residues. CDR3 sequence reads: CASRSPGLVEQYF. Written as DNA, the CDR3 is TGTGCCAGCAGATCTCCCGGACTCGTCGAGCAGTACTTC.

Details on this clone: Other DNA sequences in the same sample also yield this CDR3. The chain uses TRBV5-1 and TRBJ1-2; TRBD1 might be the D (6 bases). The CDR3 is made up of 13 amino acids. CDR1 SGHRS and CDR2 YFSETQ come from the germline V gene. The V end was cut by 5 bases, the J end by 5 bases, with 13 bases between. Here the CDR3 DNA reads TGCGCCAGCAGTTTAGGGGGGAATTATGGCTACACCTTC. As protein: CASSLGGNYGYTF.

The chain carries TRBV2 and TRBJ2-5, with TRBD2 matching over 8 bases. The CDR3 is 16 residues long. The V gene end was trimmed by 5 bases and the J gene end by 5 bases; junction bases not matched to a gene: 13. Germline V CDR1 and CDR2: SNHLY, FYNNEI. This CDR3 is CASSSSSGTSSETQYF. CDR3 sequence (DNA): TGTGCCAGCAGTAGTAGCTCCGGGACTAGTTCCGAGACCCAGTACTTC.

This chain links TRBV5-4 with TRBJ2-5; TRBD1 agrees at 7 bases. CDR3 length: 13 residues. V lost 2 bases to trimming and J lost 5 bases; unmatched junction nucleotides: 3. The germline V gene encodes CDR1 SGHNT and CDR2 YYREEE (reference sequence). In DNA, the CDR3 is TGTGCCAGCAGCTTCACAGGGGAGGAGACCCAGTACTTC. This gives the protein CASSFTGEETQYF.

The rearrangement links TRBV11-2 to TRBJ1-5; the match to TRBD1 covers 8 bases. Per germline, CDR1 SGHAT and CDR2 FQNNGV. J gave up 7 bases and V 0 bases, and 5 bases lay outside the gene matches. CDR3 length: 15 residues. CDR3 residues: CASSLDSGGRQPQHF. CDR3 nucleotide sequence: TGTGCCAGCAGCTTAGACTCAGGGGGCAGGCAGCCCCAGCATTTT. Full variable domain (remainder filled in from reference TRBV11-2 and TRBJ1-5): EAGVAQSPRYKIIEKRQSVAFWCNPISGHATLYWYQQILGQGPKLLIQFQNNGVVDDSQLPKDRFSAERLKGVDSTLKIQPAKLEDSAVYLCASSLDSGGRQPQHFGDGTRLSIL.

This chain uses TRBV5-1 with TRBJ2-2, with a possible D match to TRBD2 (6 bases). The CDR3 contains 16 residues. The V gene lost 5 bases and the J gene lost 2 bases, with 16 bases spanning the gap. Germline CDR1 and CDR2: SGHRS and YFSETQ. The CDR3, as DNA: TGCGCCAGCAGAAACAACGTGGGGGGAAACACCGGGGAGCTGTTTTTT. Its protein product is CASRNNVGGNTGELFF.

The chain uses TRBV19 and TRBJ1-2; tentative D call: TRBD1 (5 bases). The V end lost 3 bases, the J end lost 4 bases, and 12 bases lay between the germline ends. The CDR3 runs to 14 residues. Germline V gene data show CDR1 as LNHDA and CDR2 as SQIVND (reference sequence). In DNA form, the CDR3 reads TGTGCCAGTAGTATTTCACAGGCCGTCTATGGCTACACCTTC. Translated, it gives CASSISQAVYGYTF.

The chain uses TRBV6-5 and TRBJ1-2; D possibly corresponds to TRBD1 (6 bases). The V end lost 2 bases, the J end lost 4 bases, and 8 bases lay between the germline ends. CDR1 is MNHEY, CDR2 SVGAGI, per germline. The length of the CDR3 is 13 residues. The CDR3 loop reads CASSYTGSYGYTF. CDR3 bases: TGTGCCAGCAGTTACACAGGGAGCTATGGCTACACCTTC.

The chain uses TRBV12-5 and TRBJ1-1; no definite D call. The length of the CDR3 is 12 residues. CDR1 and CDR2 from the germline V gene are LGHNT and FRNRAP. Trimming left V 1 base short and J 7 bases short, with 7 bases between. The CDR3 bases are TGTGCTAGTGGTTTGGAATATGGTGAAGCTTTCTTT. The encoded protein is CASGLEYGEAFF.

This chain links TRBV15 with TRBJ2-7; D is ambiguous. This CDR3 has 13 amino acids. Trimming cost V 1 base and J 6 bases, with 10 bases left between them. Germline assignment: CDR1 LNHNV and CDR2 YYDKDF (reference sequence). This CDR3 is CATSRADLGEQYF. The CDR3, as DNA: TGTGCCACCAGCAGAGCGGATCTAGGCGAGCAGTACTTC.

The chain employs TRBV7-9 and TRBJ1-2, with D unclear. Deletions cut 1 base from V and 4 bases from J, with 13 bases between. The germline gives CDR1 SEHNR, CDR2 FQNEAQ (reference sequence). CDR3 length equals 15 residues. CDR3 sequence: CASSLGAPRAYGYTF. As DNA, the CDR3 is TGTGCCAGCAGCTTAGGGGCGCCGCGGGCCTATGGCTACACCTTC.

This sequence joins TRBV19 and TRBJ1-6; D is unclear. CDR3 length: 11 residues. Trimming removed 1 base from V and 16 bases from J, with 8 bases in between. Germline loops: CDR1 LNHDA, CDR2 SQIVND (reference sequence). CDR3 amino acids: CASSIGHVLHF. The CDR3 coding sequence is TGTGCCAGTAGTATAGGACACGTTCTCCACTTT. The full variable domain, with the rest looked up from reference TRBV19 and TRBJ1-6, is DGGITQSPKYLFRKEGQNVTLSCEQNLNHDAMYWYRQDPGQGLRLIYYSQIVNDFQKGDIAEGYSVSREKKESFPLTVTSAQKNPTAFYLCASSIGHVLHFGNGTRLTVT.

This clone turned up a few times. The CDR3: CASSEGDTDTQYF. The CDR3 nucleotides are TGTGCCAGCAGTGAAGGCGACACAGATACGCAGTATTTT. The gene calls are TRBV6-4 and TRBJ2-3; D unclear. Germline-derived CDR1 and CDR2 are MRHNA and SNTAGT. The V end lost 3 bases, the J end lost 2 bases, and 6 bases lay between the germline ends. There are 13 residues in the CDR3.

V gene TRBV2 combines with J gene TRBJ1-3; the D is unclear. CDR3 length: 15 amino acids. The germline gives CDR1 SNHLY, CDR2 FYNNEI. V shed 5 bases and J shed 4 bases, with 15 bases lying between them. Here the CDR3 DNA reads TGTGCCAGCAGTCCCCCGGTGGGTCGGGGAAACACCATATATTTT. Amino acids: CASSPPVGRGNTIYF.

CDR3 coding DNA: TGCAGTGCTAGTGACGGACTAGCGGGGGGAGGACAAGAGACCCAGTACTTC. Translating gives CSASDGLAGGGQETQYF. This chain connects TRBV20-1 to TRBJ2-5; 14 positions match TRBD2. Germline CDR1 and CDR2: DFQATT and SNEGSKA (reference sequence). This CDR3 spans 17 amino acids. V trimming: 3 bases; J trimming: 2 bases; junction bases outside the gene matches: 8.

This chain links TRBV7-9 with TRBJ1-2; TRBD1 might be the D (6 bases). Germline CDR1 and CDR2: SEHNR and FQNEAQ (reference sequence). With 1 base removed from V and 8 bases from J, the gap between germline ends came to 14 bases. The CDR3 covers 14 residues. The CDR3 is CASSLEKGVGGYTF. The CDR3 DNA reads as TGTGCCAGCAGCTTAGAAAAGGGGGTTGGCGGCTACACCTTC.

The genes are TRBV19 and TRBJ2-2; the match to TRBD2 covers 7 bases. J was trimmed by 7 bases and V by 4 bases; bases with no gene match: 6. Germline CDR1 is LNHDA and CDR2 is SQIVND (reference sequence). This CDR3 has 14 residues. In DNA form, the CDR3 reads TGTGCCAGTAGTAGATACAAGCGGGACGGGGAGCTGTTTTTT. Translation: CASSRYKRDGELFF.

This rearrangement joins TRBV5-8 to TRBJ1-2; D not resolved. The CDR3 is made up of 12 amino acids. Germline V gene lookup returns CDR1 SGHTS and CDR2 YDEGEE. Trimming stripped 4 bases from V and 6 bases from J, with 10 bases between. The CDR3 DNA follows: TGTGCCAGCAGCCAAAGCCAGGATGGCTACACCTTC. This encodes CASSQSQDGYTF.

The V call is TRBV20-1, the J call TRBJ2-1, with a possible D match to TRBD1 (6 bases). Germline values: CDR1 DFQATT, CDR2 SNEGSKA (reference sequence). V was trimmed by 3 bases and J by 5 bases, leaving 17 bases between them. The CDR3 extends over 15 amino acids. CDR3 nucleotide sequence: TGCAGTGCTAGTAGGGGGATTAGCTATAACAATGAGCAGTTCTTC. Amino acids: CSASRGISYNNEQFF.

The gene calls are TRBV18 and TRBJ1-6; a weak D match, TRBD1 (5 bases). CDR3 length: 13 amino acids. Germline V gene data show CDR1 as KGHSH and CDR2 as LQKENI. Trimming stripped 5 bases from V and 7 bases from J, with 9 bases between. The CDR3 region is CASSENRNSPLHF. The CDR3 region has the DNA TGTGCCAGCTCAGAAAACAGGAATTCACCCCTCCACTTT.

V is TRBV27 and J is TRBJ1-5; no definite D call. The germline V gene has CDR1 MNHEY and CDR2 SMNVEV (reference sequence). V was pared by 6 bases and J by 5 bases, with 11 bases between. The CDR3 consists of 13 residues. The chain's CDR3 is CASRSALHQPQHF. In nucleotides, the CDR3 is TGTGCCAGCAGGTCGGCTCTACATCAGCCCCAGCATTTT.

The J gene is TRBJ2-5, the V gene TRBV7-3, with D tentatively TRBD2 (6 bases). With 5 bases removed from V and 5 bases from J, the gap between germline ends came to 12 bases. CDR1 is SGHTA and CDR2 is FQGTGA in the germline V gene. This CDR3 is 13 amino acids long. DNA of the CDR3: TGTGCCAGCAGCCCTTCGGGGAGGGAGACCCAGTACTTC. Amino acids: CASSPSGRETQYF.

This chain links TRBV5-1 with TRBJ1-2; D unclear. Looked up from germline, CDR1 is SGHRS and CDR2 is YFSETQ. The V gene lost 0 bases and the J gene lost 3 bases, with 15 bases spanning the gap. The CDR3 covers 16 residues. CDR3 sequence: CASSLGPNSGYYGYTF. CDR3 in DNA: TGCGCCAGCAGCTTGGGTCCCAATTCCGGATACTATGGCTACACCTTC.